Below are 2 T cell receptor beta chains sequenced from a single sample in a study of response to subunit inactivated influenza vaccine. Each CDR3 protein is one row after TCRdb ran MiXCR on the RT-PCR reads. The sample consists of hundreds of thousands of distinct CDR3 sequences, 13% to 15% of them appearing once. Specimen: PBMCs from blood, collected less than 15 days before vaccination. These receptors were collected from a man aged 45 to 65 who received an inactivated influenza vaccine.

A few counts support this clonotype. This chain links TRBV20-1 with TRBJ2-2, with no clear D. The CDR3 is made up of 14 amino acids. Germline CDR1 is DFQATT and CDR2 is SNEGSKA (reference sequence). Trimming cost V 0 bases and J 5 bases, with 10 bases left between them. In DNA form, the CDR3 reads TGCAGTGCTAGAGATGCGCAAGGGACCGGGGAGCTGTTTTTT. Translation gives CSARDAQGTGELFF.

There are a few counts of this clonotype. The chain recombines TRBV7-2 with TRBJ2-5, with D uncertain. CDR3 size: 13 residues. The V gene lost 2 bases and the J gene lost 7 bases, with 11 bases spanning the gap. Germline values: CDR1 SGHTA, CDR2 FQGNSA. The CDR3, as DNA: TGTGCCAGCAGCTTAACCCTTTTGGGGACCCAGTACTTC. It yields the protein CASSLTLLGTQYF.